This TCR beta chain stems from a study of T cell clones after liver transplantation. About the research overall: Blood was drawn pre-transplant, before withdrawal, and after full or failed withdrawal. Findings of the study overall: These preliminary findings come from unstandardized post-transplant sampling times. Rather than being deleted, graft donor-reactive T cells may have moved into the graft.

CDR1 LGHNA and CDR2 YNFKEQ come from the germline V gene. The V end lost 1 base, the J end lost 5 bases, and 11 bases lay between the germline ends. CDR3 length: 14 amino acids. Notes on this clone: Its antigen is unknown.

Libraries were prepared by immunoSEQ multiplex PCR; TCRdb keeps only in-frame clonotypes and omits some of them. The sample includes roughly 70,000 clones, 90% seen only once; the top ten take less than 3.5%. The source is a human donor who received a liver transplant. The sequenced sample was CD4+ T cells from blood, obtained before liver transplant. The V call is TRBV4-2, the J call TRBJ1-1; D is perhaps TRBD1 (5 bases). The CDR3 region is CASSQVFGGTEAFF. For the CDR3, the DNA is TGTGCCAGCAGCCAAGTATTCGGGGGAACTGAAGCTTTCTTT.